The 24 T cell receptor beta chains below come from one sample, sequenced in a study of cytomegalovirus exposure and HLA in healthy donors. The PCR had 60 Vbeta and 13 Jbeta primers. Measured with immunoSEQ multiplex PCR; TCRdb has only the in-frame clones, and not every one. The sample lists over 55,000 clones, around four fifths occurring once. Sequencing was performed on PBMCs. The source of these receptors is a woman aged 25-40 years in good health and CMV-seronegative.

This clone is a singleton in its sample. The CDR3 loop reads CATSISGDGREQYF. The CDR3 DNA reads TGTGCCACCAGCATTAGCGGGGATGGTCGCGAGCAGTACTTC. The chain couples TRBV15 to TRBJ2-7; 8 bases are shared with TRBD2. J gave up 6 bases and V 4 bases, and 8 bases lay outside the gene matches. The CDR3 covers 14 residues. Germline V lookup: CDR1 LNHNV, CDR2 YYDKDF (reference sequence).

This clone was found a few times. This chain joins TRBV6-6 and TRBJ2-2; D perhaps matches TRBD1 (6 bases). The germline CDR1 and CDR2 sequences are MNHNY and SVGAGI (reference sequence). With 6 bases removed from V and 1 base from J, the gap between germline ends came to 9 bases. The CDR3 totals 14 residues. The CDR3 DNA follows: TGTGCCAGCAGATTCAGGGGGAACACCGGGGAGCTGTTTTTT. Translation: CASRFRGNTGELFF.

The chain couples TRBV7-9 to TRBJ1-2; tentative D call: TRBD1 (5 bases). V was trimmed by 5 bases and J by 9 bases, leaving 19 bases between them. The germline CDR1 and CDR2 sequences are SEHNR and FQNEAQ (reference sequence). There are 14 residues in the CDR3. The CDR3: CASSAEGRGERYTF. The CDR3, as DNA: TGTGCCAGCAGCGCGGAAGGGCGGGGCGAGCGCTACACCTTC.

V usage is TRBV10-2 and J usage is TRBJ1-5; 7 bases map to TRBD1. Trimming took 6 bases from V and 0 from J; bases not matched to a gene: 11. The CDR3 consists of 17 residues. CDR1 and CDR2 (germline): WSHSY, SAAADI. CDR3 in amino acids: CASSYRGGGISNQPQHF. CDR3 DNA: TGCGCCAGCAGCTACAGGGGCGGCGGTATTAGCAATCAGCCCCAGCATTTT.

This clone was observed a handful of times. The V and J genes are TRBV5-1 and TRBJ1-2; 10 nucleotides align to TRBD1. V shed 4 bases and J 8 bases; nucleotides not matched to a gene: 5. CDR1 and CDR2 (germline): SGHRS, YFSETQ. This CDR3 has 13 amino acids. The CDR3 is CASSETGGGGYTF. The CDR3 DNA reads TGCGCCAGCAGCGAGACAGGGGGCGGGGGCTACACCTTC.

The chain links TRBV2 to TRBJ1-5; TRBD1 agrees at 7 bases. J lost 1 base, V lost 6 bases, and 6 bases had no gene match. Germline CDR1 is SNHLY and CDR2 is FYNNEI. The CDR3 has 15 amino acids. CDR3 sequence (DNA): TGTGCCAGCAGCTATACAGGGGAGAGCAATCAGCCCCAGCATTTT. Translating gives CASSYTGESNQPQHF. Using reference TRBV2 and TRBJ1-5 for the parts outside the CDR3, the full variable domain is EPEVTQTPSHQVTQMGQEVILRCVPISNHLYFYWYRQILGQKVEFLVSFYNNEISEKSEIFDDQFSVERPDGSNFTLKIRSTKLEDSAMYFCASSYTGESNQPQHFGDGTRLSIL.

The chain links TRBV27 to TRBJ1-2; no clear D. The CDR3 consists of 12 residues. The germline gives CDR1 MNHEY, CDR2 SMNVEV (reference sequence). Trimming shortened V by 6 bases and J by 4 bases, and 9 bases separated the two germline ends. CDR3 region: CASSGGFYGYTF. CDR3 nucleotides: TGTGCCAGCAGCGGAGGGTTCTATGGCTACACCTTC.

V is TRBV6-5 and J is TRBJ1-5, with D uncertain. Germline V gene sequence: CDR1 MNHEY, CDR2 SVGAGI. The CDR3 contains 15 residues. Trimming removed 5 bases from V and 0 bases from J, with 11 bases in between. The CDR3 coding sequence is TGTGCCAGCAGTAGCCATAAGAGTAGCAATCAGCCCCAGCATTTT. Translation gives CASSSHKSSNQPQHF.

This clone was detected only a few times. The V gene is TRBV4-1, the J gene TRBJ1-1, with a tentative D call TRBD1 (5 bases). The V end was cut by 1 base, the J end by 0 bases, with 6 bases between. The CDR3 runs to 14 residues. The germline V gene encodes CDR1 MGHRA and CDR2 YSYEKL. CDR3 DNA sequence: TGCGCCAGCAGCCAAGGGGGCCTGAACACTGAAGCTTTCTTT. Amino acids: CASSQGGLNTEAFF.

This rearrangement joins TRBV6-5 to TRBJ1-1; tentative D call: TRBD1 (6 bases). V lost 2 bases, J lost 4 bases, and 8 bases lay in between. Looked up from germline, CDR1 is MNHEY and CDR2 is SVGAGI. The CDR3 is 13 residues long. The CDR3 DNA follows: TGTGCCAGCAGTTACCGCAGGGGCACTGAAGCTTTCTTT. Its protein product is CASSYRRGTEAFF.

The V and J genes are TRBV18 and TRBJ2-7; D is possibly TRBD2 (6 bases). The CDR3 is 15 residues long. V was clipped by 5 bases and J by 5 bases, with 19 bases between them. CDR1 is KGHSH and CDR2 is LQKENI in the germline V gene. CDR3 coding DNA: TGTGCCAGCTCATCTTGGGACTCACTCCTTGACGAGCAGTACTTC. This gives the protein CASSSWDSLLDEQYF.

This CDR3 is CSAGREANEQFF. For the CDR3, the DNA is TGCAGCGCTGGGCGGGAGGCTAATGAGCAGTTCTTC. The V and J genes are TRBV29-1 and TRBJ2-1; 8 bases map to TRBD2. V was pared by 7 bases and J by 7 bases, with 6 bases of the junction left unmatched. The CDR3 loop spans 12 amino acids. Germline assignment: CDR1 SQVTM and CDR2 ANQGSEA.

This chain joins TRBV9 and TRBJ2-7, with D uncertain. V was clipped by 3 bases and J by 7 bases, with 11 bases between them. There are 12 residues in the CDR3. Germline loops: CDR1 SGDLS, CDR2 YYNGEE. The CDR3 DNA reads TGTGCCAGCAGCGCGGGTTCTGAGGAGCAGTACTTC. Translated: CASSAGSEEQYF.

This chain's CDR3 is CSVVTGETQYF. CDR3 bases: TGCAGCGTTGTTACCGGAGAGACCCAGTACTTC. The V gene is TRBV29-1, the J gene TRBJ2-5; no reliable D call. V was pared by 4 bases and J by 4 bases, with 7 bases between. CDR3 length: 11 residues. Germline V CDR1 and CDR2: SQVTM, ANQGSEA.

This chain connects TRBV5-6 to TRBJ2-7; D gene uncertain. The CDR3 has 11 residues. Per germline, CDR1 SGHDT and CDR2 YYEEEE. V was clipped by 3 bases and J by 3 bases, with 4 bases between them. For the CDR3, the DNA is TGTGCCAGCAGCTCCAACTACGAGCAGTACTTC. Translating it yields CASSSNYEQYF.

CDR3 DNA sequence: TGTGCCAGCAGCTTAAGGGGCAGCACAGATACGCAGTATTTT. It encodes CASSLRGSTDTQYF. The rearrangement links TRBV5-8 to TRBJ2-3, with TRBD1 as a possible D gene (5 bases). With 2 bases removed from V and 0 bases from J, the gap between germline ends came to 7 bases. Germline CDR1 reads SGHTS; CDR2 reads YDEGEE. The CDR3 is made up of 14 amino acids.

The chain carries TRBV7-8 and TRBJ2-7, with TRBD2 matching 9 bases. Per the germline V gene, CDR1 is SGHVS and CDR2 is FQNEAQ. CDR3 size: 17 residues. V dropped 1 base and J dropped 0; count of bases not matched to a gene: 7. CDR3 DNA: TGTGCCAGCAGCTTAGTAGCGGGGGACTTGAGCTCCTACGAGCAGTACTTC. This translates into CASSLVAGDLSSYEQYF.

The chain uses TRBV9 and TRBJ1-1; TRBD1 matches 7 bases. The CDR3 spans 12 residues. The germline V gene encodes CDR1 SGDLS and CDR2 YYNGEE. With 6 bases clipped from V and 5 bases from J, the junction kept 4 bases outside the gene matches. Here the CDR3 reads CASNRGGTEAFF. CDR3 bases: TGTGCCAGCAACAGGGGCGGAACTGAAGCTTTCTTT.

This clone was observed a handful of times. CDR3 nucleotide sequence: TGTGCCAGCAGCCCTGGAGGAGCTGGGGCCAACGTCCTGACTTTC. This gives the protein CASSPGGAGANVLTF. V gene TRBV25-1 combines with J gene TRBJ2-6, with a weak D call TRBD2 (5 bases). Germline V gene lookup returns CDR1 MGHDK and CDR2 SYGVNS. The ends were cut back, 6 bases at V and 2 bases at J, with 11 bases in the middle. The CDR3 spans 15 residues.

The genes are TRBV6-5 and TRBJ1-5; 8 bases match TRBD1. Germline V gene lookup returns CDR1 MNHEY and CDR2 SVGAGI. The V and J ends lost 5 bases and 5 bases, in that order; junction bases with no gene match: 5. The CDR3 is made up of 14 amino acids. CDR3 DNA sequence: TGTGCCAGCAGTGACCGACAGGGGTATCAGCCCCAGCATTTT. Amino acid sequence: CASSDRQGYQPQHF.

V usage is TRBV28 and J usage is TRBJ2-7; 11 bases match TRBD1. The CDR3 is 12 amino acids. Trimming cost V 10 bases and J 5 bases; bases outside gene matches: 4. In germline, CDR1 is MDHEN, CDR2 SYDVKM. Here the CDR3 DNA reads TGTGCCATCAAGGGACAGGGGGACGAGCAGTACTTC. This gives the protein CAIKGQGDEQYF.

The rearrangement joins TRBV25-1 to TRBJ1-2; D remains ambiguous. V lost 5 bases and J lost 2, with 3 bases in between. The CDR3 runs 11 residues. Germline CDR1 MGHDK, CDR2 SYGVNS. Written as DNA, the CDR3 is TGTGCCAGCAGTCAGAACTATGGCTACACCTTC. The encoded protein is CASSQNYGYTF.

The rearrangement joins TRBV30 to TRBJ2-1, with TRBD2 as a possible D gene (5 bases). The CDR3 spans 16 residues. V lost 2 bases and J 2 bases, leaving 16 bases between the germline ends. Germline CDR1 reads GTSNPN; CDR2 reads SVGIG (reference sequence). The CDR3 loop is CAWSPRPYGAYNEQFF. As DNA, the CDR3 is TGTGCCTGGAGTCCCCGACCCTACGGGGCCTACAATGAGCAGTTCTTC.

This clone was seen once. The chain employs TRBV11-2 and TRBJ2-7; tentatively, D is TRBD2 (5 bases). Trimming removed 2 bases from V and 3 bases from J, with 11 bases in between. Germline CDR1 is SGHAT and CDR2 is FQNNGV. The length of the CDR3 is 14 residues. CDR3 in DNA: TGTGCCAGCAGCTTAATCGGGATTCACTACGAGCAGTACTTC. Translating gives CASSLIGIHYEQYF. The full variable domain, rest sourced from reference TRBV11-2 and TRBJ2-7, is EAGVAQSPRYKIIEKRQSVAFWCNPISGHATLYWYQQILGQGPKLLIQFQNNGVVDDSQLPKDRFSAERLKGVDSTLKIQPAKLEDSAVYLCASSLIGIHYEQYFGPGTRLTVT.